A selection of T cell receptor beta chains follows, all from one sample in a study of graft-versus-host responses after intestinal transplantation. This table comes from immunoSEQ multiplex PCR, and its TCRdb copy is limited to in-frame clones, with some not included. The data contain 55,000 to 85,000 clones, about 90% of them singletons. Their specific antigens are unknown. Sequencing used unstimulated CD8+ T cells sorted from spleen or lymph node cells, obtained before intestinal transplant. All receptors derive from a human donor who received an intestinal transplant. CDR3s include the opening cysteine and the closing phenylalanine or tryptophan. The D gene is left open where the match is weak. Rows give clone size only sometimes, using once, few, many, or a class for an expanded clone.

TRBV5-5	TRBJ2-5	-	-	TGTGCCAGCAGCTTGGAATTTCCTCGGAGTCCCCAGTACTTC	CASSLEFPRSPQYF
TRBV6-5	TRBJ1-4	once	TRBD1	TGTGCCAGCAGTTACTCAACAGGGGGTAATGAAAAACTGTTTTTT	CASSYSTGGNEKLFF
TRBV9	TRBJ2-1	-	TRBD2	TGTGCCAGCAGCGTAGAACTAGCGGACTACAATGAGCAGTTCTTC	CASSVELADYNEQFF
TRBV5-6	TRBJ2-7	-	-	TGTGCCAGCAGCTTGGCGGGCGAGCAGTACTTC	CASSLAGEQYF
TRBV4-1	TRBJ2-1	-	TRBD2	TGCGCCAGCAGCCGTCTACTAGCGGGAGACAATGAGCAGTTCTTC	CASSRLLAGDNEQFF
TRBV5-1	TRBJ1-2	-	-	TGCGCCAGCAGCCGGAGGAGTCATTTCCCCTACTATGGCTACACCTTC	CASSRRSHFPYYGYTF
TRBV28	TRBJ2-7	-	-	TGTGCCAGCACCATTGATGCGAGGTCCGACCACGAGCAGTACTTC	CASTIDARSDHEQYF
TRBV4-1	TRBJ2-7	few	-	TGCGCCAGCAGCCACCCTCCAGTAGACAGCTCCTACGAGCAGTACTTC	CASSHPPVDSSYEQYF
TRBV28	TRBJ1-5	few	-	TGTGCCAGCAGTTCGCTCCCGGGGGGCAATCAGCCCCAGCATTTT	CASSSLPGGNQPQHF
TRBV9	TRBJ1-4	once	-	TGTGCCAGCAGCGCCCAGGGGTCCTCTAATGAAAAACTGTTTTTT	CASSAQGSSNEKLFF
TRBV27	TRBJ1-2	-	-	TGTGCCAGCAGCCCATTCACAGGGACCTATGGCTACACCTTC	CASSPFTGTYGYTF
TRBV27	TRBJ2-3	-	-	TGTGCCAGCAGCCCACGTTTACGGGATACGCAGTATTTT	CASSPRLRDTQYF
TRBV7-4	TRBJ2-7	-	TRBD1	TGTGCCAGCAGCCTGACCACCCTGACAGGGATTACCTACGAGCAGTACTTC	CASSLTTLTGITYEQYF
TRBV29-1	TRBJ1-1	once	-	TGCAGCGGTGGGGGGGGAGGGAGCACTGAAGCTTTCTTT	CSGGGGGSTEAFF
TRBV7-8	TRBJ2-2	-	TRBD2	TGTGCCAGCAGATGGGGGGGGAACACCGGGGAGCTGTTTTTT	CASRWGGNTGELFF
TRBV29-1	TRBJ2-5	-	TRBD1	TGCAGCGCCGCGGGACAGGGTGTGGGGACCCAGTACTTC	CSAAGQGVGTQYF
TRBV6-6	TRBJ2-5	-	-	TGTGCCACCCGACAGTCCCAAGAGACCCAGTACTTC	CATRQSQETQYF
TRBV9	TRBJ1-1	-	TRBD1	TGTGCCAGCAGCGGACAAGATAGGGGGCTCGGCACTGAAGCTTTCTTT	CASSGQDRGLGTEAFF
TRBV19	TRBJ2-3	-	-	TGTGCCAGTAGTCAGTCGCCTTCTAGCACAGATACGCAGTATTTT	CASSQSPSSTDTQYF
TRBV27	TRBJ2-7	-	TRBD2	TGTGCCAGCAGTTTCACTAGCGGGAGGTCCTACGAGCAGTACTTC	CASSFTSGRSYEQYF
TRBV25-1	TRBJ2-6	-	TRBD1	TGTGCCAGCAGTGAGACAGGGGGCTCCGGGGCCAACGTCCTGACTTTC	CASSETGGSGANVLTF
TRBV29-1	TRBJ2-5	-	-	TGCAGCGCCGCCGGAGGGACCCAGTACTTC	CSAAGGTQYF
TRBV29-1	TRBJ1-4	-	-	TGCAGCGTTGCGTCAACTAATGAAAAACTGTTTTTT	CSVASTNEKLFF
TRBV5-1	TRBJ2-7	-	-	TGCGCCAGCAGCTTCGAGACAGCTTACGAGCAGTACTTC	CASSFETAYEQYF
TRBV7-9	TRBJ2-7	-	-	TGTGCCAGCAGCTTAGGGGGGACCGGGGGCGAGCAGTACTTC	CASSLGGTGGEQYF
TRBV28	TRBJ2-3	once	TRBD2	TGTGCCAGCAGTTTGTTAATTCTAGCGGGTCACGGGGGCACAGATACGCAGTATTTT	CASSLLILAGHGGTDTQYF
TRBV5-4	TRBJ1-4	-	TRBD1	TGTGCCAGCAGCACCATCCCCTACAGGGGGCGTGATGAAAAACTGTTTTTT	CASSTIPYRGRDEKLFF
TRBV2	TRBJ1-5	-	-	TGTGCCAGCAGTGAAGCGGGACTCCGGCACAATCAGCCCCAGCATTTT	CASSEAGLRHNQPQHF
TRBV19	TRBJ2-1	few	TRBD2	TGTGCCAGTAGACTAGCGGGGGCCAATGAGCAGTTCTTC	CASRLAGANEQFF
TRBV18	TRBJ1-1	once	TRBD1	TGTGCCAGCTCACCAAAACTGCCGGGACAGGAGGGGCTGAACACTGAAGCTTTCTTT	CASSPKLPGQEGLNTEAFF
TRBV5-1	TRBJ2-7	-	-	TGCGCCAGCAGCTTTCGGGGTCCCGAGCAGTACTTC	CASSFRGPEQYF
TRBV15	TRBJ1-5	-	-	TGTGCCACCAGCGGAACAGGGCGCAATCAGCCCCAGCATTTT	CATSGTGRNQPQHF
TRBV9	TRBJ1-1	-	-	TGTGCCAGCAGCCCGGGGTTGGGCACTGAAGCTTTCTTT	CASSPGLGTEAFF
TRBV29-1	TRBJ2-1	-	-	TGCAGCGTCGGAGACAATGAGCAGTTCTTC	CSVGDNEQFF
TRBV6-4	TRBJ2-1	few	-	TGTGCCAGCAGTGAGGACTTTAGCTCCTACAATGAGCAGTTCTTC	CASSEDFSSYNEQFF
TRBV7-9	TRBJ1-1	-	TRBD1	TGTGCCAGCAGCGGAGGGGACAGGGGGACAACTGAAGCTTTCTTT	CASSGGDRGTTEAFF
TRBV27	TRBJ2-2	-	-	TGTGCCAGCAGTTTAGCGGCCGGGGAGCTGTTTTTT	CASSLAAGELFF
TRBV2	TRBJ2-7	-	TRBD1	TGTGCCAGCAGTTCCGGGACAGCGGACTACGAGCAGTACTTC	CASSSGTADYEQYF
TRBV6-5	TRBJ2-3	-	-	TGTGCCAGCAGTTCCGGCGGGCACAGCACAGATACGCAGTATTTT	CASSSGGHSTDTQYF
TRBV2	TRBJ2-7	-	-	TGTGCCAGCAGTGAAGGTCCGTCGGGGAACTCCTACGAGCAGTACTTC	CASSEGPSGNSYEQYF
TRBV6-1	TRBJ1-1	-	TRBD1	TGTGCCAGCACCGGGACAGGGGTGAACACTGAAGCTTTCTTT	CASTGTGVNTEAFF